This T cell receptor beta chain derives from a study of blood T cell repertoires in COVID-19. This CDR3 contains 15 residues. Germline lookup yields CDR1 KGHSH and CDR2 LQKENI. Trimming stripped 4 bases from V and 0 bases from J, with 12 bases between. The authors' processing: Cell counts per sample came from amplifying reference gene primers. Libraries were prepared by immunoSEQ multiplex PCR; TCRdb keeps only in-frame clonotypes and omits some of them. V and J calls and clone size are as listed in that table; D and trimming were resolved from the DNA. Among under 200,000 clones listed, around 87% were seen once.

The sample consisted of peripheral blood. This TCR derives from a woman of 80 years or more with COVID-19, enrolled during active disease. The chain carries TRBV18 and TRBJ1-1; no clear D. CDR3 sequence (DNA): TGTGCCAGCTCACAGACAATTCAAATGAACACTGAAGCTTTCTTT. It translates to CASSQTIQMNTEAFF.